The 19 T cell receptor beta chains presented below share a single source sample, sequenced in a study of blood T cell repertoires in COVID-19. The method was immunoSEQ multiplex PCR; TCRdb's version includes in-frame clones alone and lacks a portion of them. The profile shows about 130,000 clones, almost 85% of them singletons. The sample taken for sequencing was peripheral blood. Every receptor here comes from a human donor in a cohort sampled during active COVID-19.

The V call is TRBV19, the J call TRBJ1-5; D is possibly TRBD1 (5 bases). The CDR3 is 14 residues long. Germline assignment: CDR1 LNHDA and CDR2 SQIVND (reference sequence). Trimming cost V 5 bases and J 4 bases, with 12 bases left between them. The CDR3: CASSPRQINQPQHF. CDR3 sequence (DNA): TGTGCCAGTAGTCCCCGACAGATTAATCAGCCCCAGCATTTT.

This clone was detected only once. The chain is built from TRBV3-1 (or the pseudogene TRBV3-2) and TRBJ2-2, with TRBD2 matching 8 bases. The CDR3 is 18 residues long. Trimming at V came to 1 base and at J to 7 bases, leaving 14 bases not matched to a gene. Germline V gene sequence: CDR1 LGHDT, CDR2 YNNKEL (reference sequence). This CDR3 is CASSQGGIAGFYHGELFF. The DNA for the CDR3 is TGTGCCAGCAGCCAAGGGGGGATAGCGGGGTTTTACCACGGGGAGCTGTTTTTT.

The chain is built from TRBV18 and TRBJ2-5; D uncertain. The CDR3 runs 13 residues. The V gene's germline CDR1 is KGHSH and CDR2 LQKENI. V was cut by 2 bases and J by 5 bases, with 9 bases left in between. The CDR3 nucleotides are TGTGCCAGCTCACCATCCCGGTTTGAGACCCAGTACTTC. The encoded protein is CASSPSRFETQYF.

CDR3 bases: TGTGCCAGCAGTAAGCAGGGTACCGGGGAGCTGTTTTTT. Translated, it gives CASSKQGTGELFF. V is TRBV12-3 or TRBV12-4 and J is TRBJ2-2, with a weak D call TRBD1 (5 bases). The CDR3 is 13 residues long. Trimming took 5 bases from V and 5 from J, leaving 9 bases between them.

This clone has just one count. Written as DNA, the CDR3 is TGCGCCAGCAGCCAAGCGCTAGCGGGGGCAGGATCCTACGAGCAGTACTTC. Translation: CASSQALAGAGSYEQYF. V usage is TRBV4-1 and J usage is TRBJ2-7, with 10 bases fitting TRBD2. The germline CDR1 and CDR2 sequences are MGHRA and YSYEKL. The CDR3 is made up of 17 amino acids. V lost 1 base, J lost 1 base, and 7 bases stayed unmatched.

This chain connects TRBV25-1 to TRBJ2-3, with TRBD1 matching over 7 bases. This CDR3 region has 14 residues. V lost 6 bases to trimming and J lost 1 base; unmatched junction nucleotides: 4. Germline V gene sequence: CDR1 MGHDK, CDR2 SYGVNS. This CDR3 is CASRRQGGTDTQYF. In DNA, the CDR3 is TGTGCCAGCAGGCGACAGGGTGGCACAGATACGCAGTATTTT.

The chain carries TRBV12-3 or TRBV12-4 and TRBJ1-5; D remains unclear. The CDR3 loop spans 13 amino acids. Trimming took off 2 bases at V and 3 bases at J, with 5 bases between the two ends. The CDR3 coding sequence is TGTGCCAGCAGTTTAACATACAATCAGCCCCAGCATTTT. Translated: CASSLTYNQPQHF.

The J gene is TRBJ2-2, the V gene TRBV4-2; 11 positions match TRBD2. CDR1 and CDR2 from the germline V gene are LGHNA and YNFKEQ. The CDR3 runs 17 residues. The V gene end was trimmed by 2 bases and the J gene end by 5 bases; junction bases not matched to a gene: 7. The CDR3 loop reads CASSQSLAGGSTGELFF. The CDR3 nucleotides are TGTGCCAGCAGCCAAAGTCTAGCGGGGGGAAGTACCGGGGAGCTGTTTTTT.

The V and J genes are TRBV5-4 and TRBJ2-3; no definite D call. CDR1 is SGHNT, CDR2 YYREEE, per germline (reference sequence). V was pared by 3 bases and J by 5 bases, with 10 bases between. CDR3 length: 13 amino acids. Written as DNA, the CDR3 is TGTGCCAGCAGCTCTAAGCTTCAAGATACGCAGTATTTT. Residues: CASSSKLQDTQYF.

This chain links TRBV11-2 with TRBJ1-2; 9 positions agree with TRBD1. Germline values: CDR1 SGHAT, CDR2 FQNNGV. Trimming cost V 0 bases and J 7 bases; bases outside gene matches: 6. The CDR3 contains 15 residues. CDR3 in DNA: TGTGCCAGCAGCTTAGATAGGGGACAGGGATTTGGCTACACCTTC. It specifies CASSLDRGQGFGYTF. Combining the CDR3 with reference TRBV11-2 and TRBJ1-2 gives the whole variable domain EAGVAQSPRYKIIEKRQSVAFWCNPISGHATLYWYQQILGQGPKLLIQFQNNGVVDDSQLPKDRFSAERLKGVDSTLKIQPAKLEDSAVYLCASSLDRGQGFGYTFGSGTRLTVV.

The CDR3 sequence is CSAQSGANVLTF. CDR3 nucleotides: TGCAGCGCCCAGTCTGGGGCCAACGTCCTGACTTTC. The J gene is TRBJ2-6, the V gene TRBV29-1; D not resolved. The CDR3 is 12 residues long. Germline loops: CDR1 SQVTM, CDR2 ANQGSEA. Deletions cut 7 bases from V and 1 base from J, with 5 bases between.

The chain links TRBV6-5 to TRBJ2-2; 7 bases are shared with TRBD1. This CDR3 region has 14 residues. Trimming at V came to 6 bases and at J to 6 bases, leaving 7 bases not matched to a gene. Germline V gene lookup returns CDR1 MNHEY and CDR2 SVGAGI. This CDR3 reads CASRRTGSPGELFF. CDR3 nucleotides: TGTGCCAGCAGGAGGACAGGAAGCCCCGGGGAGCTGTTTTTT.

The chain joins TRBV14 to TRBJ2-1; weak D call: TRBD2 (5 bases). The CDR3 totals 13 residues. Germline CDR1 is SGHDN and CDR2 is FVKESK. V was trimmed by 8 bases and J by 6 bases, leaving 14 bases between them. CDR3 loop: CASLASYGNEQFF. In DNA form, the CDR3 reads TGTGCCAGCCTGGCTAGCTACGGCAATGAGCAGTTCTTC.

This rearrangement joins TRBV4-1 to TRBJ1-6; 8 nucleotides line up with TRBD1. Unmatched junction bases numbered 5, after V lost 0 bases and J lost 7 bases. CDR3 length: 16 residues. CDR1 is MGHRA and CDR2 is YSYEKL in the germline V gene. CDR3 nucleotide sequence: TGCGCCAGCAGCCAAGAAGCGCGACAGGGGAATTCACCCCTCCACTTT. Amino acid sequence: CASSQEARQGNSPLHF.

This chain uses TRBV6-5 with TRBJ1-6, with 7 nucleotides matching TRBD1. CDR1 and CDR2 (germline): MNHEY, SVGAGI. The V segment lost 2 bases and the J segment 7 bases; nucleotides outside the gene matches: 5. The CDR3 contains 15 residues. As DNA, the CDR3 is TGTGCCAGCAGTTACGACACAGGGGTCAATTCACCCCTCCACTTT. Its translation is CASSYDTGVNSPLHF.

The chain links TRBV27 to TRBJ2-7; tentative D call: TRBD1 (6 bases). Deletions cut 4 bases from V and 3 bases from J, with 10 bases between. Germline CDR1 MNHEY, CDR2 SMNVEV (reference sequence). The CDR3 covers 13 residues. The CDR3 DNA follows: TGTGCCAGCAGTTATAGCAGGGGCTACGAGCAGTACTTC. Translated: CASSYSRGYEQYF.

About this clone: Germline is not matched at one junction end, which may reflect a read error. The V call is TRBV20-1, the J call TRBJ1-4; D is perhaps TRBD1 (6 bases). Per the germline V gene, CDR1 is DFQATT and CDR2 is SNEGSKA (reference sequence). The CDR3 is made up of 11 amino acids. The CDR3, as DNA: TGCAGTGCTAATCAGGGGCTGATTGGAGTTTTT. It translates to CSANQGLIGVF.

V gene TRBV11-1 combines with J gene TRBJ1-1, with D possibly matching TRBD1 (5 bases). V lost 4 bases to trimming and J lost 1 base, with 10 bases between them. Germline CDR1 and CDR2: SGHAT and FQDESV (reference sequence). CDR3 size: 14 residues. The chain's CDR3 is CASSWGGTNTEAFF. CDR3 bases: TGTGCCAGCAGCTGGGGGGGTACGAACACTGAAGCTTTCTTT.

The chain links TRBV7-9 to TRBJ2-3; perhaps TRBD2 as D (6 bases). Trimming removed 4 bases from V and 9 bases from J, with 20 bases in between. Germline V lookup: CDR1 SEHNR, CDR2 FQNEAQ (reference sequence). The CDR3 has 15 residues. The chain's CDR3 is CASSSGGSTKLTQYF. The CDR3 nucleotides are TGTGCCAGCAGCTCTGGGGGGAGCACGAAACTCACGCAGTATTTT.